This T cell receptor (beta chain) was captured in a study of blood T cell repertoires in COVID-19. Sequenced by immunoSEQ multiplex PCR; TCRdb stores in-frame clones only, minus some. The repertoire holds fewer than 150,000 clones, with around four fifths as singletons. This clone came up many times. In germline, CDR1 is SNHLY, CDR2 FYNNEI. This CDR3 is 14 amino acids long. Between the trimmed V and J ends, which lost 4 bases and 2 bases, there was a span of 11 bases. Sequences were obtained from PBMCs or T cells enriched from blood (not recorded which). This clonotype was obtained from a man aged 25 to 40 who had recovered from COVID-19. V gene TRBV2 combines with J gene TRBJ2-5, with D possibly matching TRBD2 (6 bases). This chain's CDR3 is CASSGQGLQETQYF. In DNA form, the CDR3 reads TGTGCCAGCAGTGGCCAGGGACTTCAAGAGACCCAGTACTTC.